The rows below give T cell receptor beta chains drawn from one sample of a study of blood T cell repertoires in COVID-19. Clones were sequenced by immunoSEQ multiplex PCR, and TCRdb holds only the in-frame ones, with some missing. The sample carries 170,000 or so clones, roughly 84% recorded once. Sequenced sample: peripheral blood. Every receptor here comes from a man between 45 and 60 years old with active or convalescent COVID-19. Each CDR3 is given with its conserved first and last residue. D genes are given only for firm matches. Some rows mark clone size as missing; the rest say once, few, many or name a class of expanded clone.

>TRBV28|TRBJ1-6|few|-
TGTGCCAGCAAGCTTAATCCGTATAATTCACCCCTCCACTTT
CASKLNPYNSPLHF
>TRBV18|TRBJ2-1|-|TRBD1
TGTGCCAGCTCACCACTTCGGACAGGGGACAATGAGCAGTTCTTC
CASSPLRTGDNEQFF
>TRBV4-3|TRBJ2-3|-|-
TGCGCCAGCAGCCAAGATCACCGGGGTAATACGCAGTATTTT
CASSQDHRGNTQYF
>TRBV28|TRBJ1-2|few|TRBD1
TGTGCCAGCAGTTTAACAGGGGGAAGCTACACCTTC
CASSLTGGSYTF
>TRBV27|TRBJ1-5|once|-
TGTGCCAGCAGTTCACCCGGTCAGCCCCAGCATTTT
CASSSPGQPQHF
>TRBV21-1|TRBJ1-4|-|-
TGTGCCAGCAGCAAACCTGAGCCGGACCGGGACAGCGCTAATGAAAAACTGTTTTTT
CASSKPEPDRDSANEKLFF
>TRBV24-1|TRBJ1-5|-|-
TGTGCCACCAGCCCCGGGATAGCCGGCAATCAGCCCCAGCATTTT
CATSPGIAGNQPQHF
>TRBV4-2|TRBJ2-2|-|-
TGTGCCAGCAGCCAAGATAGGGGGTCCGGGGAGCTGTTTTTT
CASSQDRGSGELFF
>TRBV6-2/TRBV6-3|TRBJ1-5|-|-
TGTGCCAGCAGTAACCCAGGGGCCGTAAATCCCTACAATCAGCCCCAGCATTTT
CASSNPGAVNPYNQPQHF
>TRBV19|TRBJ2-6|-|-
TGTGCCGCAGAGAAGGGGGTAGGTTCTGGGGCCAACGTCCTGACTTTC
CAAEKGVGSGANVLTF